A single T cell receptor beta chain is shown here with its context. Its antigen is undetermined. This record comes from a study of T cells in localized non-small cell lung cancer. Overall study results and limits: Median detection of top 100 tumor clones in adjacent lung was roughly 61 clones.

Measured with immunoSEQ multiplex PCR; TCRdb has only the in-frame clones, and not every one. The table shows about 18,000 clones, with about 80% occurring only once. The CDR3 loop spans 15 amino acids. V was clipped by 1 base and J by 4 bases, with 14 bases between them. Germline values: CDR1 SGHDT, CDR2 YYEEEE. Sequences were derived from peripheral blood, sampled before any cancer treatment. This clonotype originated in a female donor over 55 with stage I lung adenocarcinoma. The J gene is TRBJ1-1, the V gene TRBV5-6; D is unclear. CDR3 in amino acids: CASSLLSAGRTEAFF. In nucleotides, the CDR3 is TGTGCCAGCAGCTTGTTATCGGCCGGGCGCACTGAAGCTTTCTTT.